The 20 T cell receptor beta chains listed next were all sequenced from one sample in a study of cytomegalovirus exposure and HLA in healthy donors. PCR used 60 Vbeta primers and 13 Jbeta primers. This table comes from immunoSEQ multiplex PCR, and its TCRdb copy is limited to in-frame clones, with some not included. The sample includes 93,000 or so clones, about 77% of them seen just once. The source material was PBMCs. These receptors were taken from a woman between 18 and 30 years old in good health and CMV-seropositive.

The chain joins TRBV5-1 to TRBJ2-7, with a possible D match to TRBD2 (5 bases). This CDR3 has 14 residues. V shed 3 bases and J shed 0 bases, with 10 bases lying between them. The germline V gene has CDR1 SGHRS and CDR2 YFSETQ. Here the CDR3 reads CASSSGGGSYEQYF. CDR3 nucleotide sequence: TGCGCCAGCAGCTCGGGCGGAGGCTCCTACGAGCAGTACTTC. Full variable domain (missing parts from reference TRBV5-1 and TRBJ2-7): KAGVTQTPRYLIKTRGQQVTLSCSPISGHRSVSWYQQTPGQGLQFLFEYFSETQRNKGNFPGRFSGRQFSNSRSEMNVSTLELGDSALYLCASSSGGGSYEQYFGPGTRLTVT.

The DNA of the CDR3 is TGTGCCAGCAGCTTAAAGGGACTAGCGGGGGATGAGCAGTTCTTC. This codes for CASSLKGLAGDEQFF. This chain uses TRBV7-3 with TRBJ2-1; 14 bases agree with TRBD2. This CDR3 is 15 amino acids long. Germline V gene lookup returns CDR1 SGHTA and CDR2 FQGTGA. Trimming cost V 1 base and J 8 bases; bases outside gene matches: 1.

In this sample, this clone turned up once. CDR3 in amino acids: CASSPVPRSGELFF. CDR3 coding DNA: TGCGCCAGCAGCCCAGTACCCAGGTCCGGGGAGCTGTTTTTT. The chain uses TRBV5-1 and TRBJ2-2, with D unclear. In germline, CDR1 is SGHRS, CDR2 YFSETQ. Trimming removed 4 bases at V and 6 bases at J, with 13 bases between. CDR3 length: 14 residues.

Remarks on this clone: At one of its ends the junction is not consistent with the germline gene, which may arise from a read error. Other nucleotide sequences from this sample produce the same CDR3. The genes are TRBV5-1 and TRBJ1-5; D unresolved. The germline gives CDR1 SGHRS, CDR2 YFSETQ. The CDR3 contains 15 residues. The CDR3 nucleotides are TGCGCCAGTAGCTTGGCCGGGTCTAACAATCAGCCCCAGCATTTT. Its protein product is CASSLAGSNNQPQHF.

The table lists this clone with a few counts. The J gene is TRBJ2-7, the V gene TRBV9; 8 bases are shared with TRBD1. The CDR3 contains 14 residues. The V gene end was trimmed by 2 bases and the J gene end by 5 bases; junction bases not matched to a gene: 6. CDR1 SGDLS and CDR2 YYNGEE come from the germline V gene. CDR3 in DNA: TGTGCCAGCAGCGTGGACAGGGCGGAAGACGAGCAGTACTTC. Residues: CASSVDRAEDEQYF.

The chain is built from TRBV7-9 and TRBJ2-1; perhaps TRBD2 as D (6 bases). The CDR3 length is 12 residues. The V gene lost 5 bases and the J gene lost 10 bases, with 12 bases spanning the gap. The germline gives CDR1 SEHNR, CDR2 FQNEAQ (reference sequence). The CDR3 is CASSTRLVEQFF. The CDR3 DNA is TGTGCCAGCAGCACCCGACTAGTCGAGCAGTTCTTC.

This chain links TRBV14 with TRBJ2-7; D is undetermined. The CDR3 covers 14 residues. The germline V gene encodes CDR1 SGHDN and CDR2 FVKESK. Trimming left V 0 bases short and J 0 bases short, with 6 bases between. The CDR3, as DNA: TGTGCCAGCAGCCAAGAACTCTTCTCCTACGAGCAGTACTTC. Translation: CASSQELFSYEQYF.

The chain carries TRBV6-5 and TRBJ1-1, with D perhaps matching TRBD1 (6 bases). Germline values: CDR1 MNHEY, CDR2 SVGAGI. This CDR3 spans 15 amino acids. V was clipped by 1 base and J by 2 bases, with 11 bases between them. The CDR3 DNA reads as TGTGCCAGCAGTTACTTCCAGGGGATAAACACTGAAGCTTTCTTT. Its protein is CASSYFQGINTEAFF.

This chain uses TRBV5-1 with TRBJ2-7, with TRBD1 matching 9 bases. The germline CDR1 and CDR2 sequences are SGHRS and YFSETQ. Trimming cost V 3 bases and J 7 bases; bases outside gene matches: 5. This CDR3 has 13 residues. The CDR3 DNA reads TGCGCCAGCAGCTCGGGACAGGGAGGGGAGCAGTACTTC. It specifies CASSSGQGGEQYF.

The V and J genes are TRBV15 and TRBJ1-4; D not resolved. This CDR3 is 15 amino acids long. Germline CDR1 and CDR2: LNHNV and YYDKDF (reference sequence). The V end was cut by 1 base, the J end by 10 bases, with 16 bases between. This CDR3 is CATSRVRTAEGKLFF. CDR3 nucleotide sequence: TGTGCCACCAGCAGAGTTAGGACTGCTGAGGGAAAACTGTTTTTT.

The chain combines TRBV28 with TRBJ1-1, with a possible D match to TRBD1 (5 bases). Germline values: CDR1 MDHEN, CDR2 SYDVKM. The CDR3 totals 13 residues. V was pared by 6 bases and J by 0 bases, with 8 bases between. CDR3 amino acids: CASRGLMNTEAFF. In DNA, the CDR3 is TGTGCCAGCAGGGGGCTGATGAACACTGAAGCTTTCTTT.

V gene TRBV5-6 combines with J gene TRBJ2-5; 7 bases match TRBD2. Per germline, CDR1 SGHDT and CDR2 YYEEEE. This CDR3 contains 15 residues. Germline trimming cut 0 bases from V and 4 bases from J; bases unmatched to any gene: 6. The CDR3 spells CASSLVAGRGETQYF. The CDR3 coding sequence is TGTGCCAGCAGCTTGGTGGCAGGGAGGGGAGAGACCCAGTACTTC.

This chain uses TRBV9 with TRBJ2-1; 10 bases are a match to TRBD2. Germline V lookup: CDR1 SGDLS, CDR2 YYNGEE. The CDR3 has 18 amino acids. J gave up 10 bases and V 0 bases, and 16 bases lay outside the gene matches. The CDR3 bases are TGTGCCAGCAGCGTAGCGGCTAGCGGGGGCAACCCGGGGGGAGAGCAGTTCTTC. This codes for CASSVAASGGNPGGEQFF.

The rearrangement joins TRBV25-1 to TRBJ2-7, with D perhaps TRBD2 (6 bases). Per germline, CDR1 MGHDK and CDR2 SYGVNS. The CDR3 has 13 residues. Deletions cut 1 base from V and 8 bases from J, with 12 bases between. The CDR3 reads CASSESGGVKQYF. The CDR3 DNA reads TGTGCCAGCAGTGAATCGGGCGGGGTTAAGCAGTACTTC.

The rearrangement uses TRBV7-3 and TRBJ1-6; no clear D gene. Trimming left V 5 bases short and J 10 bases short, with 12 bases between. Germline V gene sequence: CDR1 SGHTA, CDR2 FQGTGA. This CDR3 has 13 amino acids. Here the CDR3 DNA reads TGTGCCAGCAGCCACGATCCTACCTCACCCCTCCACTTT. It yields the protein CASSHDPTSPLHF.

The rearrangement uses TRBV11-2 and TRBJ2-7; 8 nucleotides align to TRBD2. This CDR3 is 16 amino acids long. Germline values: CDR1 SGHAT, CDR2 FQNNGV. V shed 4 bases and J 2 bases; nucleotides not matched to a gene: 10. The CDR3 DNA follows: TGTGCCAGCAGCTCCCTTTCCGGGGGGGAGGCCTACGAGCAGTACTTC. It is translated as CASSSLSGGEAYEQYF. The full variable domain, with the rest looked up from reference TRBV11-2 and TRBJ2-7, is EAGVAQSPRYKIIEKRQSVAFWCNPISGHATLYWYQQILGQGPKLLIQFQNNGVVDDSQLPKDRFSAERLKGVDSTLKIQPAKLEDSAVYLCASSSLSGGEAYEQYFGPGTRLTVT.

The V and J genes are TRBV7-9 and TRBJ2-5, with TRBD2 matching over 11 bases. The CDR3 spans 16 residues. V lost 1 base, J lost 4 bases, and 5 bases stayed unmatched. From germline, CDR1 is SEHNR and CDR2 FQNEAQ (reference sequence). The CDR3 spells CASSLVLAGVAETQYF. In DNA form, the CDR3 reads TGTGCCAGCAGCTTAGTACTAGCGGGAGTTGCAGAGACCCAGTACTTC. The full variable domain, rest sourced from reference TRBV7-9 and TRBJ2-5, is DTGVSQNPRHKITKRGQNVTFRCDPISEHNRLYWYRQTLGQGPEFLTYFQNEAQLEKSRLLSDRFSAERPKGSFSTLEIQRTEQGDSAMYLCASSLVLAGVAETQYFGPGTRLLVL.

The rearrangement joins TRBV15 to TRBJ1-3; D is possibly TRBD1 (6 bases). This CDR3 is 18 amino acids long. V lost 4 bases and J 0 bases, leaving 19 bases between the germline ends. CDR1 and CDR2 from the germline V gene are LNHNV and YYDKDF (reference sequence). CDR3 protein: CATSIPSWGPDSGNTIYF. The CDR3 DNA is TGTGCCACCAGCATCCCGAGCTGGGGGCCTGACTCTGGAAACACCATATATTTT.

The CDR3 is CASSTAEGYNEQFF. In DNA, the CDR3 is TGTGCCAGTAGTACTGCGGAAGGATACAATGAGCAGTTCTTC. This chain connects TRBV19 to TRBJ2-1; D gene ambiguous. The CDR3 runs to 14 residues. Germline V gene sequence: CDR1 LNHDA, CDR2 SQIVND (reference sequence). The V gene lost 4 bases and the J gene lost 4 bases, with 11 bases spanning the gap.

This CDR3 reads CASSQSDRGVGGYTF. CDR3 bases: TGTGCCAGCAGCCAATCCGACAGGGGGGTAGGTGGCTACACCTTC. V is TRBV16 and J is TRBJ1-2; TRBD1 aligns across 9 bases. Unmatched junction bases numbered 6, after V lost 0 bases and J lost 7 bases. CDR1 is KGHSY, CDR2 FQNENV, per germline. The CDR3 totals 15 residues.